Listed below are T cell receptor beta chains from one sample, sequenced in a study of identical twins. From the 5' RACE reads, TCRdb called clonotypes with MiXCR, one entry per CDR3 protein. The sample yields some 660,000 distinct CDR3 sequences, about 9.4% seen once. The data were also submitted as part of a second study, on yellow fever vaccine responses in identical twins.

The specimen was PBMCs. The receptors were gathered from a woman aged 18-29 years in good health. CDR3s include the opening cysteine and the closing phenylalanine or tryptophan. The D gene is left open where the match is weak. The listing skips clone size in some rows; elsewhere it reads once, few, many or a size class.

cdr3_aa,cdr3_nt,j_call,d_call,clone_size,v_call
CASSVVEGFQQYF,TGTGCCAGCAGTGTGGTCGAAGGGTTCCAGCAGTACTTC,TRBJ2-7,.,.,TRBV27
CASSQFSHEQYF,TGTGCCAGCAGCCAATTTTCGCACGAGCAGTACTTC,TRBJ2-7,.,many,TRBV3-1
CSVETGENTGELFF,TGCAGCGTTGAAACAGGGGAAAACACCGGGGAGCTGTTTTTT,TRBJ2-2,TRBD1,.,TRBV29-1
CASSYRLAGDQETQYF,TGTGCCAGCAGCTACCGACTAGCGGGAGACCAAGAGACCCAGTACTTC,TRBJ2-5,TRBD2,.,TRBV11-1
CASSQDRRSRYEQYF,TGCGCCAGCAGCCAAGATCGACGGAGTAGGTACGAGCAGTACTTC,TRBJ2-7,.,few,TRBV4-3
CASSNTGIRKPQHF,TGTGCCAGCAGTAACACAGGGATTCGGAAGCCCCAGCATTTT,TRBJ1-5,.,few,TRBV28
CASSLGLADYTDTQYF,TGTGCCAGCAGCCTAGGACTAGCGGATTACACAGATACGCAGTATTTT,TRBJ2-3,TRBD2,many,TRBV6-1
CASSWGVTNTEAFF,TGTGCCAGCAGCTGGGGGGTAACGAACACTGAAGCTTTCTTT,TRBJ1-1,.,few,TRBV7-2
CASSLGGLRTSGIPGTDTQYF,TGTGCCAGCAGCCTGGGGGGCCTTAGGACTAGCGGGATTCCTGGCACAGATACGCAGTATTTT,TRBJ2-3,TRBD2,.,TRBV28
CASSTGDRRYEQYF,TGCGCCAGCAGCACCGGGGACAGGAGATACGAGCAGTACTTC,TRBJ2-7,TRBD1,many,TRBV5-1
CASSTTTGWTEAFF,TGTGCCAGCAGCACAACGACAGGGTGGACTGAAGCTTTCTTT,TRBJ1-1,TRBD1,.,TRBV7-9
CASSITSASYEQYF,TGCGCCAGCAGTATTACTAGCGCCTCCTACGAGCAGTACTTC,TRBJ2-7,TRBD2,few,TRBV10-2
CASRGGGGTETQYF,TGTGCCAGCAGGGGCGGGGGGGGCACAGAGACCCAGTACTTC,TRBJ2-5,TRBD2,.,TRBV7-9
CASSQDWTGEDPQHF,TGTGCCAGCAGCCAAGACTGGACGGGAGAGGATCCCCAGCATTTT,TRBJ1-5,.,.,TRBV3-1
CASSTQGAVIDTQYF,TGTGCCAGCAGTACCCAGGGGGCGGTCATCGATACGCAGTATTTT,TRBJ2-3,TRBD1,.,TRBV27
CSARLAGITQYF,TGCAGCGCCCGACTAGCGGGAATAACTCAGTACTTC,TRBJ2-4,TRBD2,.,TRBV29-1
CASSLASGSTHEQYF,TGTGCCAGCAGTTTAGCAAGCGGAAGCACCCACGAGCAGTACTTC,TRBJ2-7,.,many,TRBV12-3/TRBV12-4
CASSNQGPLNEQYF,TGTGCCAGCAGTAATCAGGGACCCCTGAACGAGCAGTACTTC,TRBJ2-7,.,few,TRBV27
CASSQTANTMSSYNSPLHF,TGTGCCAGCAGCCAGACAGCGAATACAATGAGCTCCTATAATTCACCCCTCCACTTT,TRBJ1-6,.,few,TRBV4-2
CASTQLSGANVLTF,TGTGCCAGCACCCAACTCTCTGGGGCCAACGTCCTGACTTTC,TRBJ2-6,.,few,TRBV27
CASSYGQGSSGANVLTF,TGTGCCAGCAGTTACGGACAGGGGAGCTCTGGGGCCAACGTCCTGACTTTC,TRBJ2-6,TRBD1,.,TRBV28
CASSFDGPGELFF,TGTGCCAGCAGCTTCGACGGGCCTGGGGAGCTGTTTTTT,TRBJ2-2,.,few,TRBV11-2
CASSPTTSGGDTQYF,TGTGCCAGCAGTCCGACGACTAGCGGGGGGGATACGCAGTATTTT,TRBJ2-3,TRBD2,.,TRBV6-1
CASSSDFGGETQYF,TGTGCCAGCAGCTCAGACTTTGGGGGAGAGACCCAGTACTTC,TRBJ2-5,.,few,TRBV11-2
CSVGSDRVYQPQHF,TGCAGCGTTGGCTCCGACAGGGTGTATCAGCCCCAGCATTTT,TRBJ1-5,TRBD1,many,TRBV29-1
CASSLSAGAGYNEQFF,TGTGCCAGCAGCTTAAGCGCGGGGGCCGGCTACAATGAGCAGTTCTTC,TRBJ2-1,.,.,TRBV7-9
CASSATSGAPRYF,TGTGCCAGCAGTGCAACTAGCGGGGCCCCCCGGTACTTC,TRBJ2-5,TRBD2,.,TRBV12-3/TRBV12-4
CASSFSRVYTEAFF,TGTGCCAGCAGTTTCAGCCGGGTTTATACTGAAGCTTTCTTT,TRBJ1-1,.,few,TRBV27
CASSNPVGLAGVTKNIQYF,TGTGCCAGCAGCAACCCCGTGGGGCTAGCGGGAGTCACCAAAAACATTCAGTACTTC,TRBJ2-4,TRBD2,few,TRBV11-1
CASSFGEGGGYTF,TGTGCCAGCAGTTTCGGAGAGGGGGGTGGCTACACCTTC,TRBJ1-2,.,.,TRBV28
CASSTLDRGQSEKLFF,TGTGCCAGCAGCACCCTGGACAGGGGACAGTCTGAAAAACTGTTTTTT,TRBJ1-4,TRBD1,few,TRBV4-2
CASKAGGDSPLHF,TGTGCCAGCAAGGCAGGGGGCGATTCACCCCTCCACTTT,TRBJ1-6,TRBD1,few,TRBV2
CASSRGAHEQYF,TGTGCCAGCAGTCGGGGGGCCCACGAGCAGTACTTC,TRBJ2-7,.,.,TRBV28
CSAPENTGELFF,TGCAGTGCTCCGGAGAACACCGGGGAGCTGTTTTTT,TRBJ2-2,.,.,TRBV20-1
CAISDETQYF,TGTGCCATCAGTGATGAGACCCAGTACTTC,TRBJ2-5,.,.,TRBV10-3
CASSLDLGTYEQYF,TGCGCCAGCAGCTTGGATCTGGGCACCTACGAGCAGTACTTC,TRBJ2-7,.,few,TRBV5-1
CASSKVPYEQYF,TGTGCCAGCAGCAAGGTCCCCTACGAGCAGTACTTC,TRBJ2-7,.,few,TRBV27